The 6 T cell receptor beta chains reported below all come from one sample, sequenced in a study of cytomegalovirus exposure and HLA in healthy donors. With 60 Vbeta and 13 Jbeta primers, the PCR was carried out. Profiling relied on immunoSEQ multiplex PCR, and the TCRdb table lists in-frame clones only, not all of them. The sample contains around 200,000 clones, 81% of which appear only once. Material: PBMCs. Receptor source: a man aged 50 to 59 in good health and CMV-seronegative.

The chain employs TRBV11-1 and TRBJ2-5; no reliable D call. CDR3 length: 12 residues. The V gene lost 1 base and the J gene lost 5 bases, with 5 bases spanning the gap. From germline, CDR1 is SGHAT and CDR2 FQDESV (reference sequence). The CDR3 nucleotides are TGTGCCAGCAGCTTAGGTCGGGAGACCCAGTACTTC. It translates to CASSLGRETQYF.

This clone was detected once. The V call is TRBV6-5, the J call TRBJ2-3; D might be TRBD2 (5 bases). Between the trimmed V and J ends, which lost 6 bases and 11 bases, there was a span of 15 bases. The CDR3 sequence is 12 residues long. Germline V gene data show CDR1 as MNHEY and CDR2 as SVGAGI. Written as DNA, the CDR3 is TGTGCCAGCAGGCGTACATCCGAGGGGCAGTATTTT. This translates into CASRRTSEGQYF.

This clone was detected a few times. The chain combines TRBV4-2 with TRBJ1-3; 8 bases agree with TRBD1. The CDR3 loop spans 18 amino acids. Trimming at V came to 6 bases and at J to 0 bases, leaving 13 bases not matched to a gene. The germline CDR1 and CDR2 sequences are LGHNA and YNFKEQ. The CDR3 is CASRLQLGTGLSGNTIYF. DNA of the CDR3: TGTGCCAGCAGACTCCAGCTCGGGACAGGTCTCTCTGGAAACACCATATATTTT.

The V and J genes are TRBV7-9 and TRBJ2-3; D is possibly TRBD1 (5 bases). V dropped 2 bases and J dropped 6 bases, with 6 bases sitting between them. Germline values: CDR1 SEHNR, CDR2 FQNEAQ (reference sequence). The CDR3 runs 12 residues. CDR3 loop: CASSLKGDTQYF. The CDR3 bases are TGTGCCAGCAGCTTAAAGGGGGATACGCAGTATTTT.

The chain carries TRBV6-5 and TRBJ1-3; D unresolved. CDR1 is MNHEY, CDR2 SVGAGI, per germline. Between the trimmed V and J ends, which lost 5 bases and 4 bases, there was a span of 12 bases. The CDR3 is 14 amino acids. CDR3 amino acids: CASSTRMRGNTIYF. The CDR3 coding sequence is TGTGCCAGCAGTACCCGGATGAGGGGAAACACCATATATTTT.

V is TRBV6-5 and J is TRBJ2-1, with 7 positions matching TRBD2. Germline CDR1 MNHEY, CDR2 SVGAGI. With V trimmed by 2 bases and J by 3 bases, 4 bases remained unmatched. The CDR3 spans 15 residues. In nucleotides, the CDR3 is TGTGCCAGCAGTTACGAGCGGGGTGACTACAATGAGCAGTTCTTC. Encoded protein: CASSYERGDYNEQFF.